This entry is about one T cell receptor beta chain. Its antigen is unidentified. Germline-derived CDR1 and CDR2 are SGHKS and YYEKEE (reference sequence). CDR3 length equals 15 residues. The junction had 4 bases not matched to a gene; V was cut back by 0 bases and J by 5 bases. Each donor's status was that of a healthy bone marrow donor. The record originates from a study of cytomegalovirus exposure and HLA in healthy donors. Whole-study results and caveats: Later genetic work tied a missense DCLRE1C variant to beta-chain V and J trimming. Researchers counted 180 or so TCR beta chains as cytomegalovirus-associated.

PCR amplification relied on 60 Vbeta primers (plus 13 Jbeta primers). Produced via immunoSEQ multiplex PCR; TCRdb's table is partial and in-frame only. The sample includes 100,000 to 150,000 clones, about 85% of them seen just once. The TCR was taken from a man between 18 and 35 years old in good health and CMV-seropositive. The specimen was PBMCs. This chain uses TRBV5-5 with TRBJ2-5, with TRBD1 matching 10 bases. CDR3 DNA sequence: TGTGCCAGCAGCTTGGGTGGACAGGGGGGGGAGACCCAGTACTTC. Translating gives CASSLGGQGGETQYF.